A single sample is the source of the 18 T cell receptor beta chains below, sequenced in a study of cytomegalovirus exposure and HLA in healthy donors (dated by TCRdb to 2016 to 2017). Libraries were constructed by the immunoSEQ multiplex PCR assay. For the multiplex PCR, a mixture combining 60 forward primers for TCR Vbeta segments and 13 reverse primers for TCR Jbeta segments was used. TCRdb limited this immuneACCESS table to in-frame rearrangements with V and J called. A share of clones is missing; checked studies link under half to unresolved V genes, and the rest is unexplained. Counted in this sample were about 120,000 clones; 65% to 80% of them appeared once. The ten largest clones represent about a tenth of the sample. Source material: PBMCs. The source of these receptors is a man aged 35-49 years in good health and CMV-seropositive.

V gene TRBV11-1 combines with J gene TRBJ2-1, with 9 bases that match TRBD1. The CDR3 has 16 residues. Germline V gene sequence: CDR1 SGHAT, CDR2 FQDESV (reference sequence). The V segment lost 6 bases and the J segment 8 bases; nucleotides outside the gene matches: 14. Written as DNA, the CDR3 is TGTGCCAGCAGGGGACCCCAGGGACAGGGTGACGATGAGCAGTTCTTC. Its translation is CASRGPQGQGDDEQFF. The variable domain in full, completed from reference TRBV11-1 and TRBJ2-1, reads EAEVAQSPRYKITEKSQAVAFWCDPISGHATLYWYRQILGQGPELLVQFQDESVVDDSQLPKDRFSAERLKGVDSTLKIQPAELGDSAMYLCASRGPQGQGDDEQFFGPGTRLTVL.

This clone appeared a few times. The J gene is TRBJ2-3, the V gene TRBV27, with 12 bases that match TRBD2. The V and J ends lost 6 bases and 0 bases, in that order; junction bases with no gene match: 7. The CDR3 spans 17 residues. CDR1 and CDR2 (germline): MNHEY, SMNVEV (reference sequence). CDR3 amino acids: CASRRSSGGASTDTQYF. DNA of the CDR3: TGTGCCAGCAGAAGGTCTAGCGGGGGGGCTAGCACAGATACGCAGTATTTT.

The CDR3 DNA reads TGTGCCAGCAGCTTCGGGGAAACTGAAGCTTTCTTT. Its protein is CASSFGETEAFF. The chain employs TRBV7-9 and TRBJ1-1, with D unclear. The CDR3 extends over 12 amino acids. The V end was cut by 3 bases, the J end by 5 bases, with 7 bases between. Germline V CDR1 and CDR2: SEHNR, FQNEAQ (reference sequence).

This chain uses TRBV28 with TRBJ1-6, with D uncertain. This CDR3 contains 14 residues. Germline V gene lookup returns CDR1 MDHEN and CDR2 SYDVKM. V lost 8 bases to trimming and J lost 0 bases, with 8 bases between them. CDR3 nucleotides: TGTGCCAGCTTTAAGAGCTCCTATAATTCACCCCTCCACTTT. Protein: CASFKSSYNSPLHF.

The rearrangement joins TRBV27 to TRBJ1-4; tentatively, D is TRBD1 (6 bases). The germline V and J ends were trimmed by 4 bases and 8 bases, with 20 bases remaining between them. Germline loops: CDR1 MNHEY, CDR2 SMNVEV (reference sequence). The CDR3 is 16 amino acids. The CDR3 is CASSSRGLRMGEKLFF. The CDR3 DNA sequence: TGTGCCAGCAGTTCCAGGGGCTTGAGGATGGGGGAAAAACTGTTTTTT.

This clone was found a few times. The chain combines TRBV5-6 with TRBJ2-7; TRBD1 agrees at 7 bases. After removal of 4 bases from V and 3 bases from J, the junction contained 7 bases not matched to a gene. CDR1 is SGHDT and CDR2 is YYEEEE in the germline V gene. The CDR3 sequence is 14 residues long. CDR3 nucleotides: TGTGCCAGCAGCATATACAGGGGAATCTACGAGCAGTACTTC. Its protein is CASSIYRGIYEQYF.

Comments on this clone: The conserved phenylalanine or tryptophan is not found at the CDR3 terminus, so this likely reflects a read error. V and J are TRBV5-6 and TRBJ1-3, with D possibly TRBD1 on 5 matching bases. The CDR3 length is 13 residues. Trimming left V 4 bases short and J 2 bases short, with 7 bases between. From germline, CDR1 is SGHDT and CDR2 YYEEEE. CDR3 sequence reads: CASSATAGNTIYL. The CDR3 region has the DNA TGTGCCAGCAGCGCGACAGCTGGAAACACCATATATCTT.

The chain carries TRBV7-2 and TRBJ1-4; D may be TRBD1 (6 bases). The CDR3 is 15 amino acids. The germline CDR1 and CDR2 sequences are SGHTA and FQGNSA. V was clipped by 3 bases and J by 5 bases, with 13 bases between them. The CDR3 DNA is TGTGCCAGCAGCTTCCGCCGGACAGAGAATGAAAAACTGTTTTTT. Encoded protein: CASSFRRTENEKLFF. The entire variable domain, with the rest obtained from reference TRBV7-2 and TRBJ1-4, is as follows: GAGVSQSPSNKVTEKGKDVELRCDPISGHTALYWYRQSLGQGLEFLIYFQGNSAPDKSGLPSDRFSAERTGGSVSTLTIQRTQQEDSAVYLCASSFRRTENEKLFFGSGTQLSVL.

The chain recombines TRBV7-3 with TRBJ1-1; TRBD1 might be the D (6 bases). This CDR3 is built from 14 residues. V was trimmed by 6 bases and J by 4 bases, leaving 15 bases between them. CDR1 is SGHTA, CDR2 FQGTGA, per germline. The CDR3 nucleotides are TGTGCCAGCAGGCGTACAGGGACCAGCACTGAAGCTTTCTTT. This gives the protein CASRRTGTSTEAFF.

The chain has TRBV14 and TRBJ2-3, with 8 bases lining up with TRBD1. The CDR3 extends over 16 amino acids. The V gene end was trimmed by 2 bases and the J gene end by 2 bases; junction bases not matched to a gene: 6. Germline-derived CDR1 and CDR2 are SGHDN and FVKESK. The CDR3 here is CASSQIGQGITDTQYF. The CDR3 bases are TGTGCCAGCAGCCAAATTGGACAGGGAATCACAGATACGCAGTATTTT.

V gene TRBV30 combines with J gene TRBJ1-5; D is possibly TRBD1 (6 bases). In germline, CDR1 is GTSNPN, CDR2 SVGIG (reference sequence). The CDR3 has 13 residues. With 5 bases removed from V and 5 bases from J, the gap between germline ends came to 13 bases. DNA for the CDR3: TGTGCCTGGGACAGGACCCCCGATCAGCCCCAGCATTTT. This sequence encodes CAWDRTPDQPQHF.

This sequence joins TRBV5-1 and TRBJ1-4, with 7 bases that match TRBD1. V trimming: 7 bases; J trimming: 8 bases; junction bases outside the gene matches: 11. Per the germline V gene, CDR1 is SGHRS and CDR2 is YFSETQ. There are 14 residues in the CDR3. This CDR3 reads CASGKQGLREKLFF. The DNA for the CDR3 is TGCGCCAGCGGCAAACAGGGGTTACGAGAAAAACTGTTTTTT.

V gene TRBV6-4 combines with J gene TRBJ2-2; D remains unclear. The V and J ends lost 0 bases and 6 bases respectively, with 11 bases between them. The germline gives CDR1 MRHNA, CDR2 SNTAGT. The CDR3 is made up of 15 amino acids. The CDR3 sequence: CASSDSIRSAGELFF. The CDR3 DNA sequence: TGTGCCAGCAGTGACTCGATTCGGTCCGCCGGGGAGCTGTTTTTT.

Turning to this clone: The identical CDR3 is also encoded by other nucleotide sequences in the sample. The rearrangement joins TRBV5-1 to TRBJ2-7, with TRBD2 matching over 9 bases. Trimming removed 0 bases from V and 4 bases from J; junction bases left unmatched: 5. Per germline, CDR1 SGHRS and CDR2 YFSETQ. This CDR3 region has 15 residues. The CDR3: CASSLELAGSYEQYF. The CDR3 DNA follows: TGCGCCAGCAGCTTGGAGCTAGCGGGGTCGTACGAGCAGTACTTC.

The chain uses TRBV18 and TRBJ1-1, with 9 bases identical to TRBD1. CDR1 and CDR2 (germline): KGHSH, LQKENI. With V trimmed by 5 bases and J by 5 bases, 6 bases remained unmatched. This CDR3 spans 14 amino acids. The CDR3 bases are TGTGCCAGCTCAGTCGGACAGGGGAGGACTGAAGCTTTCTTT. Amino acid sequence: CASSVGQGRTEAFF.

The rearrangement links TRBV7-9 to TRBJ1-2; TRBD1 agrees at 7 bases. V shed 4 bases and J 0 bases; nucleotides not matched to a gene: 5. The germline V gene has CDR1 SEHNR and CDR2 FQNEAQ (reference sequence). The CDR3 covers 15 residues. Here the CDR3 DNA reads TGTGCCAGCAGCTACACCGGGACAGCTAACTATGGCTACACCTTC. The encoded protein is CASSYTGTANYGYTF.

The chain has TRBV2 and TRBJ1-2; TRBD1 might be the D (6 bases). Trimming stripped 4 bases from V and 0 bases from J, with 9 bases between. The CDR3 has 14 amino acids. Germline CDR1 and CDR2: SNHLY and FYNNEI. CDR3 nucleotide sequence: TGTGCCAGCAGTGTGACAGGAGCTAACTATGGCTACACCTTC. Its translation: CASSVTGANYGYTF.

The rearrangement links TRBV19 to TRBJ2-7, with D unresolved. Germline loops: CDR1 LNHDA, CDR2 SQIVND (reference sequence). This CDR3 has 14 amino acids. The V end was cut by 5 bases, the J end by 6 bases, with 17 bases between. CDR3 in amino acids: CASSSRPSSGEQYF. CDR3 in DNA: TGTGCCAGTAGTTCGCGACCGTCGTCGGGCGAGCAGTACTTC.